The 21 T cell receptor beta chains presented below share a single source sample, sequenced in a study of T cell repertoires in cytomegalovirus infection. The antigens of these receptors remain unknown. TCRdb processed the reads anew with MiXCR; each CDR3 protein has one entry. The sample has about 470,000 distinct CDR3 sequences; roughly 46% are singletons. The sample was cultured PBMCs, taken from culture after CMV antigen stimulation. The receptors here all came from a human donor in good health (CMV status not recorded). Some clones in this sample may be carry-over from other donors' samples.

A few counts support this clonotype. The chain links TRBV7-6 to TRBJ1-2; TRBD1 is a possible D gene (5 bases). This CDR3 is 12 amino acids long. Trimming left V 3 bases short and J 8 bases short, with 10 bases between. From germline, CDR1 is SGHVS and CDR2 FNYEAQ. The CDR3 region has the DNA TGTGCCAGCAGCTTGACAGAAGCAGGCTACACCTTC. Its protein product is CASSLTEAGYTF.

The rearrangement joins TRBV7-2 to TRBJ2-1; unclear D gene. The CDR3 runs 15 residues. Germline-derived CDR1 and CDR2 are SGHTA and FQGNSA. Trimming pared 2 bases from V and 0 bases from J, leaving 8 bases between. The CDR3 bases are TGTGCCAGCAGCTTATTATGGAGCTCCTACAATGAGCAGTTCTTC. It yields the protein CASSLLWSSYNEQFF.

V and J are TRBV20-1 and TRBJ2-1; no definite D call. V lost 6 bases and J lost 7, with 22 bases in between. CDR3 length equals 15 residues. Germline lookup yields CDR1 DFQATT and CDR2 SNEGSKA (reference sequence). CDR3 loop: CSALSNQKSSNEQFF. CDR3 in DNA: TGCAGTGCCCTTAGCAACCAAAAATCTAGTAATGAGCAGTTCTTC.

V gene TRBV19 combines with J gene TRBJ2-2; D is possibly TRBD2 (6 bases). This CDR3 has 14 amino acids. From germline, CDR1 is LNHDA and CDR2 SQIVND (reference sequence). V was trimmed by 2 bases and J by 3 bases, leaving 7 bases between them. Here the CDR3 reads CASSIRRDTGELFF. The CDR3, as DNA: TGTGCCAGTAGTATACGGAGGGACACCGGGGAGCTGTTTTTT.

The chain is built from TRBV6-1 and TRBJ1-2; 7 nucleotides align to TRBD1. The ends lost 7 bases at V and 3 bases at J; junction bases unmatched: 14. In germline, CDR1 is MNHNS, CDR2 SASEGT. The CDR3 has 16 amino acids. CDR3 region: CASIDRVAIPYYGYTF. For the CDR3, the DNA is TGTGCCAGCATCGACAGGGTTGCCATCCCGTACTATGGCTACACCTTC.

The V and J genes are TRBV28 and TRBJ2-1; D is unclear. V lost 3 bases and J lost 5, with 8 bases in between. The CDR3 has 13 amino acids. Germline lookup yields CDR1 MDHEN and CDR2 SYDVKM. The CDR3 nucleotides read TGTGCCAGCAGTTTGTCAGAGAACAATGAGCAGTTCTTC. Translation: CASSLSENNEQFF.

The chain's CDR3 is CASKASGRATGELFF. CDR3 sequence (DNA): TGTGCCAGCAAAGCTAGCGGGAGGGCAACCGGGGAGCTGTTTTTT. V usage is TRBV2 and J usage is TRBJ2-2; 12 bases are a match to TRBD2. The CDR3 contains 15 residues. The V segment lost 7 bases and the J segment 5 bases; nucleotides outside the gene matches: 5. Germline V gene lookup returns CDR1 SNHLY and CDR2 FYNNEI. Together with reference TRBV2 and TRBJ2-2, the CDR3 gives the full variable domain: EPEVTQTPSHQVTQMGQEVILRCVPISNHLYFYWYRQILGQKVEFLVSFYNNEISEKSEIFDDQFSVERPDGSNFTLKIRSTKLEDSAMYFCASKASGRATGELFFGEGSRLTVL.

The CDR3 bases are TGTGCCAGTAGTATGGGTTCGAACACTGAAGCTTTCTTT. Translating gives CASSMGSNTEAFF. The chain recombines TRBV19 with TRBJ1-1; D not resolved. V lost 3 bases to trimming and J lost 1 base, with 6 bases between them. The CDR3 runs to 13 residues. Germline V CDR1 and CDR2: LNHDA, SQIVND (reference sequence).

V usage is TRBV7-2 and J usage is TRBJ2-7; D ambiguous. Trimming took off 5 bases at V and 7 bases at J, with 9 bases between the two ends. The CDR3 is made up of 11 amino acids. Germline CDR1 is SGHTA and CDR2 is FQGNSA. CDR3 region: CASSGGGEQYF. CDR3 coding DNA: TGTGCCAGCAGCGGTGGTGGGGAGCAGTACTTC.

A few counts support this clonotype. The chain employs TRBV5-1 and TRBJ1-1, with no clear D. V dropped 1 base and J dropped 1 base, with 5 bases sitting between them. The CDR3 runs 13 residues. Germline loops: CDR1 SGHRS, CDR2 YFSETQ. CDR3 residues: CASSLFSNTEAFF. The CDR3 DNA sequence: TGCGCCAGCAGCTTGTTTTCGAACACTGAAGCTTTCTTT.

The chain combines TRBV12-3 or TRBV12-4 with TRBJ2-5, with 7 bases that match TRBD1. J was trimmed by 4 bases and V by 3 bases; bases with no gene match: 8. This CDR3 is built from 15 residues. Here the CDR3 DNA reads TGTGCCAGCAGTTTGGGGCAGGGGGTGGGAGAGACCCAGTACTTC. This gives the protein CASSLGQGVGETQYF.

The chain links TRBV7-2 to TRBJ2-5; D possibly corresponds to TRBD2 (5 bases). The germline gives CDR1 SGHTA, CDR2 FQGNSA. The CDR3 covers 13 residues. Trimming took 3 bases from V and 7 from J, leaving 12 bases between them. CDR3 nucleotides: TGTGCCAGCAGCTTTGACGGGGTTGGGACCCAGTACTTC. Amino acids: CASSFDGVGTQYF.

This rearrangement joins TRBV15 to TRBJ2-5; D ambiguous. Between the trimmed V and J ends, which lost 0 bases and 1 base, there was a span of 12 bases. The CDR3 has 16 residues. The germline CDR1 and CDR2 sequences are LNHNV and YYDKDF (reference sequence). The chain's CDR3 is CATSRDGWAVQETQYF. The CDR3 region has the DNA TGTGCCACCAGCAGAGATGGGTGGGCTGTCCAAGAGACCCAGTACTTC.

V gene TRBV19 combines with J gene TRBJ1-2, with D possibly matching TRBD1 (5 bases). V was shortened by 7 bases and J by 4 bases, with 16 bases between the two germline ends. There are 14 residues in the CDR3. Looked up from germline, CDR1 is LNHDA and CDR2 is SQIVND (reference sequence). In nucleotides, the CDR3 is TGTGCCAGTATGGGCCGCGGCGGGGCCTATGGCTACACCTTC. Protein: CASMGRGGAYGYTF.

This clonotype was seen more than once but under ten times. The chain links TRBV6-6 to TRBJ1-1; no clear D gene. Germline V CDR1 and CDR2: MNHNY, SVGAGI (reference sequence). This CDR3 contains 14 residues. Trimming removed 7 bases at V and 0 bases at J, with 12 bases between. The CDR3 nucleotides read TGTGCCAGCAAAGACCCGGGGATGAACACTGAAGCTTTCTTT. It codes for CASKDPGMNTEAFF.

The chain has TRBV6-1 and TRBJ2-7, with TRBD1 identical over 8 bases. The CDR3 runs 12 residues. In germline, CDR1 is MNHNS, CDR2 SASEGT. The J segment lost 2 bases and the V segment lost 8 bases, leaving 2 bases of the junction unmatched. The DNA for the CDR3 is TGTGCCAGCCAGACAGGGGCCTACGAGCAGTACTTC. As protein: CASQTGAYEQYF.

In nucleotides, the CDR3 is TGTGCCAGCAGCTTTTCCGCCGGTTTGAGGTACAATGAGCAGTTCTTC. Encoded protein: CASSFSAGLRYNEQFF. The V and J genes are TRBV7-6 and TRBJ2-1, with D hard to call. This CDR3 contains 16 residues. Germline V gene sequence: CDR1 SGHVS, CDR2 FNYEAQ. Trimming stripped 3 bases from V and 4 bases from J, with 16 bases between.

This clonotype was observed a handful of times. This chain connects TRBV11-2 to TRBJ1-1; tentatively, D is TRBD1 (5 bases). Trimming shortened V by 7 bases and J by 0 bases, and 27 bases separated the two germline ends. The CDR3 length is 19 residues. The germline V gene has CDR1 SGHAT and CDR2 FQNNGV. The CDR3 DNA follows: TGTGCCAGCACTTCGACTTTAGGGGTGACCCTGCGGATGAACACTGAAGCTTTCTTT. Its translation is CASTSTLGVTLRMNTEAFF.

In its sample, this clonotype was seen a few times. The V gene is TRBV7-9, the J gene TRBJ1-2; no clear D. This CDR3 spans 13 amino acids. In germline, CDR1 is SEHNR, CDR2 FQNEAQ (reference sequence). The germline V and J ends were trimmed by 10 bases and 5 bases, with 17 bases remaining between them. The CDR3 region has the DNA TGTGCCACCCAATACGACCGGACGTATGGCTACACCTTC. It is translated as CATQYDRTYGYTF.

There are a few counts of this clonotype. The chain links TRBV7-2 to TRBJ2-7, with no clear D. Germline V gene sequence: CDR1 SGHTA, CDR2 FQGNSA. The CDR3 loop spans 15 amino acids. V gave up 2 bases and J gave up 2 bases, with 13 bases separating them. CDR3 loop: CASSLRLEPPYEQYF. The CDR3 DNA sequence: TGTGCCAGCAGCTTAAGACTCGAGCCTCCCTACGAGCAGTACTTC.

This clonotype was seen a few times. CDR3 in DNA: TGTGCCAGCAGCTTAGGGGGGGTTAGCTCCTACGAGCAGTACTTC. It translates to CASSLGGVSSYEQYF. The genes are TRBV7-2 and TRBJ2-7, with a weak D call TRBD2 (6 bases). V was cut by 1 base and J by 0 bases, with 10 bases left in between. The germline V gene encodes CDR1 SGHTA and CDR2 FQGNSA. The CDR3 runs 15 residues. Full variable domain (missing parts from reference TRBV7-2 and TRBJ2-7): GAGVSQSPSNKVTEKGKDVELRCDPISGHTALYWYRQSLGQGLEFLIYFQGNSAPDKSGLPSDRFSAERTGGSVSTLTIQRTQQEDSAVYLCASSLGGVSSYEQYFGPGTRLTVT.